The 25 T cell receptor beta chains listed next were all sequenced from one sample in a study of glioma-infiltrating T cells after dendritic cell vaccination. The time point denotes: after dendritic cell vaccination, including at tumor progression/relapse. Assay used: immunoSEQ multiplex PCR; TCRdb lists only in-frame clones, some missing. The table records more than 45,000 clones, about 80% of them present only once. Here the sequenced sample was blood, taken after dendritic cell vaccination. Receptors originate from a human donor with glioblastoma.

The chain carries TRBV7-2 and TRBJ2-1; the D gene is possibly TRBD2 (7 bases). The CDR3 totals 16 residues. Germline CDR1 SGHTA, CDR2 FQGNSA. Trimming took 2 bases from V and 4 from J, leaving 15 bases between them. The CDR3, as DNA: TGTGCCAGCAGCTTAAGGGGGGGGCTAAAATACAATGAGCAGTTCTTC. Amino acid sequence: CASSLRGGLKYNEQFF.

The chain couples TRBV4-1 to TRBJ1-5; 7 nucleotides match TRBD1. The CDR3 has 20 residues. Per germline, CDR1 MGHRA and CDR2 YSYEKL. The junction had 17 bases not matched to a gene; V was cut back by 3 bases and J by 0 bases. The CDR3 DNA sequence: TGCGCCAGCAGCCAGATACCGACAGGGATCCTCCTAAATAGCAATCAGCCCCAGCATTTT. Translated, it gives CASSQIPTGILLNSNQPQHF.

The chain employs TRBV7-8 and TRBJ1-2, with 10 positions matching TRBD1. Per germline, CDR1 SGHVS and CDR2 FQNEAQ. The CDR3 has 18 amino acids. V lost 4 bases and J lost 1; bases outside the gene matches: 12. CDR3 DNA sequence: TGTGCCAGCAGCTCGTATTGGAGACAGGGGGCTAATAACTATGGCTACACCTTC. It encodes CASSSYWRQGANNYGYTF.

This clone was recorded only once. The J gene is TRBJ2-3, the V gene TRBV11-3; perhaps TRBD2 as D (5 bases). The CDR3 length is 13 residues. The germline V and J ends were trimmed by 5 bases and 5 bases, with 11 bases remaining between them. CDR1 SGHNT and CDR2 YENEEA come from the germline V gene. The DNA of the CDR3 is TGTGCCAGCAGCCAAGGCGGGCAAGATACGCAGTATTTT. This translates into CASSQGGQDTQYF. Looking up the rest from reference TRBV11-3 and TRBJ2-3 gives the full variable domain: EAGVVQSPRYKIIEKKQPVAFWCNPISGHNTLYWYLQNLGQGPELLIRYENEEAVDDSQLPKDRFSAERLKGVDSTLKIQPAELGDSAVYLCASSQGGQDTQYFGPGTRLTVL.

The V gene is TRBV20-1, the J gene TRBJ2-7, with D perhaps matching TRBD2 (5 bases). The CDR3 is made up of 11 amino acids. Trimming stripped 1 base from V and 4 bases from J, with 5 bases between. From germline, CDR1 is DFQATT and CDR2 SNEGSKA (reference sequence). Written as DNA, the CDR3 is TGCAGTGCTAGAGGGAGGTACGAGCAGTACTTC. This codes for CSARGRYEQYF.

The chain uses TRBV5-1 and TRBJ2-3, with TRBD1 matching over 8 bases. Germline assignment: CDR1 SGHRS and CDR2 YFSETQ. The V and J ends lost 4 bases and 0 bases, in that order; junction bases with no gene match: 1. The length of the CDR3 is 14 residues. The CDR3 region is CASSRDRSTDTQYF. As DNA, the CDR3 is TGCGCCAGCAGCCGGGACAGGAGCACAGATACGCAGTATTTT.

DNA of the CDR3: TGCGCCAGCAGCCAGGGGACTAGCGGGGGGGCGATTAATTACGAGCAGTACTTC. Protein sequence: CASSQGTSGGAINYEQYF. This chain uses TRBV4-3 with TRBJ2-7; 16 nucleotides line up with TRBD2. Germline CDR1 is LGHNA and CDR2 is YSLEER. The junction had 9 bases not matched to a gene; V was cut back by 3 bases and J by 4 bases. The CDR3 contains 18 residues.

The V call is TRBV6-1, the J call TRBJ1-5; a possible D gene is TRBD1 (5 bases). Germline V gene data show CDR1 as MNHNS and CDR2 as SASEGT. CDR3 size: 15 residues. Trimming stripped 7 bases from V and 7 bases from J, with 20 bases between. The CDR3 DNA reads TGTGCCAGCAAGCTTCCGGGCCGTCACAGGCAGCCCCAGCATTTT. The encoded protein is CASKLPGRHRQPQHF.

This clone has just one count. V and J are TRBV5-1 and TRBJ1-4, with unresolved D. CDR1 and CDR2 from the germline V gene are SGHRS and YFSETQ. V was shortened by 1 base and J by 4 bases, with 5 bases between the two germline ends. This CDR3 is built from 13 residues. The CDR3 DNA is TGCGCCAGCAGCTTGCAGGTTAATGAAAAACTGTTTTTT. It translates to CASSLQVNEKLFF.

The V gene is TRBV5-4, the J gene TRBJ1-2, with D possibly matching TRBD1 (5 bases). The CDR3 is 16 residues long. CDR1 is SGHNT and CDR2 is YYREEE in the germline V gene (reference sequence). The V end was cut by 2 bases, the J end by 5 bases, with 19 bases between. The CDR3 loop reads CASSFREAGLFYGYTF. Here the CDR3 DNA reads TGTGCCAGCAGCTTTCGGGAGGCAGGGCTGTTTTATGGCTACACCTTC.

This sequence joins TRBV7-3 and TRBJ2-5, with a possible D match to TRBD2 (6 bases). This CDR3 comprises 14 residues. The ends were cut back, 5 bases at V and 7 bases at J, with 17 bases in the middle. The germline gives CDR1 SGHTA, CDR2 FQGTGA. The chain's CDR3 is CASSPAVGLGTQYF. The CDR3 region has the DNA TGTGCCAGCAGCCCAGCGGTGGGACTGGGGACCCAGTACTTC.

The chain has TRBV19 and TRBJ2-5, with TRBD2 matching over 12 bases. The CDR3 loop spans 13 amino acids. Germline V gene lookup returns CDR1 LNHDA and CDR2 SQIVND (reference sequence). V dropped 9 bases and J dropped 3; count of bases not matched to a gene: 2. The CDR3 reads CARRLAGEETQYF. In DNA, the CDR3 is TGTGCCAGACGACTAGCGGGGGAAGAGACCCAGTACTTC.

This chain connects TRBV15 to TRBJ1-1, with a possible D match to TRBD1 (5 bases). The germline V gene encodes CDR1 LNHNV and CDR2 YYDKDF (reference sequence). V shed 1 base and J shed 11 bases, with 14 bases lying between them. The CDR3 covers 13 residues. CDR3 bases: TGTGCCACCAGCAGAGGGGGTTTAGGGGTTGCTTTCTTT. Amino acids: CATSRGGLGVAFF.

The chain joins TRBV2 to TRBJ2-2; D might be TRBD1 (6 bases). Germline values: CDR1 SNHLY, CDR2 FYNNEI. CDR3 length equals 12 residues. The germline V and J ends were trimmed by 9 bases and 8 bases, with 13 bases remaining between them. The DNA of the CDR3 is TGTGCCAGGGGCAGGGGTATGGGGGAGCTGTTTTTT. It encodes CARGRGMGELFF.

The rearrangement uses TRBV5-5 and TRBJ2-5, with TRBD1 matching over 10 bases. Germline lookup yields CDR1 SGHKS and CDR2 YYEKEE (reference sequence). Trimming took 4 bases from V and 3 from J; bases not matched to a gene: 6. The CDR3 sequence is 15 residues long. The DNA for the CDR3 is TGTGCCAGCAGCCGACAGGGGGCTAGGGAAGAGACCCAGTACTTC. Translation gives CASSRQGAREETQYF.

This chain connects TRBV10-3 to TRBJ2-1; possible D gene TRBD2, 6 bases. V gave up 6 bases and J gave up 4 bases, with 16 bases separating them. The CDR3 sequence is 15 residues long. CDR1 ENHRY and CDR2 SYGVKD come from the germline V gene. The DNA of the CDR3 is TGTGCCATCAGACCTCGGGACTCAGTGTACAATGAGCAGTTCTTC. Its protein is CAIRPRDSVYNEQFF.

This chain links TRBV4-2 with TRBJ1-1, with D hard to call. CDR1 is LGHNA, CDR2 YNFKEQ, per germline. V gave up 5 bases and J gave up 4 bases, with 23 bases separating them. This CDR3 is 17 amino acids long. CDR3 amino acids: CASSSTTKGPRGTEAFF. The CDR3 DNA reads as TGTGCCAGCAGCTCAACGACAAAAGGCCCGCGGGGCACTGAAGCTTTCTTT.

DNA for the CDR3: TGCGCCAGCAGCCAGGCGGGTTTGAACACTGAAGCTTTCTTT. Its protein product is CASSQAGLNTEAFF. The chain links TRBV5-1 to TRBJ1-1; the D is unclear. This CDR3 region has 14 residues. V gave up 4 bases and J gave up 0 bases, with 10 bases separating them. The germline V gene has CDR1 SGHRS and CDR2 YFSETQ.

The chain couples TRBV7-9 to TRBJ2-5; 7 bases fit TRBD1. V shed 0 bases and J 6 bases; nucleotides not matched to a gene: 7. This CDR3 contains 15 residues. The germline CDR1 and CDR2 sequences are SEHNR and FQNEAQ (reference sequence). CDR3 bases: TGTGCCAGCAGCTTAGCTCGAAACAGGGGTCAGACCCAGTACTTC. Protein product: CASSLARNRGQTQYF.

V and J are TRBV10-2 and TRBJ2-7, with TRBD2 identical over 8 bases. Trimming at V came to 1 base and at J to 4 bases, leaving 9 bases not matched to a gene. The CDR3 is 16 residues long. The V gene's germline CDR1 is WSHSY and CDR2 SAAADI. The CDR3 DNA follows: TGCGCCAGCAGTGAGTACCCAGCGGGGGCGCTTTACGAGCAGTACTTC. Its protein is CASSEYPAGALYEQYF.

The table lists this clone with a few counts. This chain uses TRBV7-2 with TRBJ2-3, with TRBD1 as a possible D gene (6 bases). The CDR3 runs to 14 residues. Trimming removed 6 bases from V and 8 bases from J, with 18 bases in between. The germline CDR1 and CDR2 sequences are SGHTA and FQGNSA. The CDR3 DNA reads TGTGCCAGCAGAATACGGTCGACAGGCCCTACGCAGTATTTT. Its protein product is CASRIRSTGPTQYF.

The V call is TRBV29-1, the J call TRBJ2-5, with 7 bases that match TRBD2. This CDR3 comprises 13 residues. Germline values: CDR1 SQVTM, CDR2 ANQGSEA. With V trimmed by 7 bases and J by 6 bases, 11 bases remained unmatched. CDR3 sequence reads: CSATILGGKTQYF. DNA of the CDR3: TGCAGCGCCACCATATTGGGGGGGAAGACCCAGTACTTC.

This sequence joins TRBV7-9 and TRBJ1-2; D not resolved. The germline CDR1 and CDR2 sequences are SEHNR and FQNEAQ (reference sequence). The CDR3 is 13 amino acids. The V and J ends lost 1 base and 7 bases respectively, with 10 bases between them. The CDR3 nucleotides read TGTGCCAGCAGCTTAGGTCCTCCGGGTGGCTACACCTTC. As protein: CASSLGPPGGYTF.

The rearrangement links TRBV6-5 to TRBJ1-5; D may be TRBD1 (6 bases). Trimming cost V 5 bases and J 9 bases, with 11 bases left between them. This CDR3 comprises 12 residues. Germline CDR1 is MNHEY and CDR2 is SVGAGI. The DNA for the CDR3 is TGTGCCAGCAGTACGCAGGGGCGGCCCCAGCATTTT. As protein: CASSTQGRPQHF.

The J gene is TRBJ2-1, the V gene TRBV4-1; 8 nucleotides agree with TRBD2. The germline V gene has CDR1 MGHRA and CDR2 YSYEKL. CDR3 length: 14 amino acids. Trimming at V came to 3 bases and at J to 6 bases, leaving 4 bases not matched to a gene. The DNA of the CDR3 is TGCGCCAGCAGCCAGCGCGGGGGGCCCAATGAGCAGTTCTTC. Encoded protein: CASSQRGGPNEQFF.